This T cell receptor (beta chain) was retrieved from a study of early T cells in non-severe SARS-CoV-2 infection. Researchers attached unique molecular identifiers to individual cDNA molecules. MiXCR was run by TCRdb on the 5' RACE reads, yielding one entry per CDR3 protein. Of some 61,000 distinct CDR3 sequences listed, roughly 13% were seen once; the top ten hold 7.5% to 9%. This clonotype was observed many times. This receptor was obtained from an adult who was a healthcare worker with PCR-confirmed SARS-CoV-2 infection or an uninfected control (not recorded which). The sequencing input was whole blood.

CDR3 residues: CASSLESEPPRNTEAFF. DNA of the CDR3: TGCGCCAGCAGCTTGGAATCAGAGCCTCCCAGGAACACTGAAGCTTTCTTT. The genes are TRBV5-1 and TRBJ1-1; D gene ambiguous. The V end lost 0 bases, the J end lost 1 base, and 16 bases lay between the germline ends. The CDR3 has 17 residues. Germline CDR1 and CDR2: SGHRS and YFSETQ. Based on the CDR3 plus reference TRBV5-1 and TRBJ1-1, the full variable domain is KAGVTQTPRYLIKTRGQQVTLSCSPISGHRSVSWYQQTPGQGLQFLFEYFSETQRNKGNFPGRFSGRQFSNSRSEMNVSTLELGDSALYLCASSLESEPPRNTEAFFGQGTRLTVV.